These T cell receptor beta chains were read from a single sample in a study of type 1 and type 2 diabetes patients. MiXCR was run by TCRdb on the multiplex PCR reads, yielding one entry per CDR3 protein. The profile shows fewer than 300,000 distinct CDR3 sequences, around 47% of them singletons. The sample comprised peripheral blood mononuclear cells (PBMCs). Receptor source: a man aged 18 to 29 with type 2 diabetes. CDR3s include the opening cysteine and the closing phenylalanine or tryptophan. Fields, in order: clone size, V gene, D gene, J gene, CDR3 protein, CDR3 DNA. A D gene is named only where the DNA matches it firmly. The size of a clone is reported for some rows only, either as once, few or many, or as a class for expanded clones.

clone size: few; V gene: TRBV7-7; D gene: NA; J gene: TRBJ2-7; CDR3 protein: CASSLGAGEEYEQYF; CDR3 DNA: TGTGCTAGCAGCTTAGGAGCAGGGGAAGAATACGAGCAGTACTTC
clone size: many; V gene: TRBV19; D gene: NA; J gene: TRBJ1-1; CDR3 protein: CASSIGRGTEAFF; CDR3 DNA: TGTGCCAGTAGTATCGGGAGGGGTACTGAAGCTTTCTTT
clone size: NA; V gene: TRBV20-1; D gene: NA; J gene: TRBJ2-5; CDR3 protein: CSAKVGETQYF; CDR3 DNA: TGCAGTGCTAAGGTGGGAGAGACCCAGTACTTC
clone size: NA; V gene: TRBV6-6; D gene: TRBD1; J gene: TRBJ2-7; CDR3 protein: CASSSTQGVGEQYF; CDR3 DNA: TGCGCCAGCAGTTCGACACAGGGGGTCGGCGAGCAGTACTTC
clone size: many; V gene: TRBV14; D gene: NA; J gene: TRBJ1-6; CDR3 protein: CASSQYGGKRSPLHF; CDR3 DNA: TGTGCCAGCAGCCAATACGGCGGGAAACGATCACCCCTCCACTTT
clone size: few; V gene: TRBV19; D gene: TRBD2; J gene: TRBJ2-7; CDR3 protein: CASGRGEYEQYF; CDR3 DNA: TGTGCCAGTGGCCGGGGGGAATACGAGCAGTACTTC
clone size: NA; V gene: TRBV20-1; D gene: TRBD1; J gene: TRBJ1-2; CDR3 protein: CSAPGQGTGYTF; CDR3 DNA: TGCAGTGCCCCGGGACAGGGTACAGGCTACACCTTC
clone size: NA; V gene: TRBV13; D gene: NA; J gene: TRBJ1-1; CDR3 protein: CASSLGGSLNTEAFF; CDR3 DNA: TGTGCCAGCAGCTTAGGTGGCAGCCTGAACACTGAAGCTTTCTTT
clone size: NA; V gene: TRBV2; D gene: TRBD1; J gene: TRBJ2-1; CDR3 protein: CASKERTGTNEQFF; CDR3 DNA: TGTGCCAGCAAAGAAAGGACAGGTACAAATGAGCAGTTCTTC
clone size: NA; V gene: TRBV2; D gene: TRBD2; J gene: TRBJ2-5; CDR3 protein: CASRFWTSGSKQYF; CDR3 DNA: TGTGCCAGCAGATTTTGGACTAGCGGGAGTAAACAGTACTTC
clone size: NA; V gene: TRBV20-1; D gene: NA; J gene: TRBJ2-5; CDR3 protein: CSAIVGGETQYF; CDR3 DNA: TGCAGTGCTATCGTAGGGGGGGAGACCCAGTACTTC
clone size: NA; V gene: TRBV11-2; D gene: TRBD2; J gene: TRBJ2-1; CDR3 protein: CASSWGLAGEHNEQFF; CDR3 DNA: TGTGCCAGCAGCTGGGGACTAGCGGGAGAGCACAATGAGCAGTTCTTC
clone size: NA; V gene: TRBV12-3/TRBV12-4; D gene: NA; J gene: TRBJ2-7; CDR3 protein: CASSSNDNRGGEQYF; CDR3 DNA: TGTGCCAGCAGTTCTAACGACAACCGCGGTGGGGAGCAGTACTTC